The TCR beta chain described here comes from a study of T cell responses to AZD1222 COVID-19 vaccine. Findings of the study overall: Increased Spike-specific TCR breadth and depth were observed after two AZD1222 doses. Repertoire collection took place solely once the T cell response had peaked. AZD1222 recipients seropositive at baseline numbered only six.

The protocol was immunoSEQ multiplex PCR, while the TCRdb copy is restricted to in-frame clones and leaves out a portion. The sample holds around 170,000 clones, approximately 91% seen once. V lost 0 bases and J lost 5, with 5 bases in between. This CDR3 has 13 residues. Germline CDR1 and CDR2: MNHEY and SMNVEV (reference sequence). With respect to this clone: Its antigen remains unknown.

This TCR was recovered from an adult in good health. The J gene is TRBJ2-1, the V gene TRBV27; D is unclear. The sequencing here drew on peripheral blood, taken on day 0 of AZD1222 vaccination. The CDR3 spells CASSLSVNNEQFF. In DNA form, the CDR3 reads TGTGCCAGCAGTTTATCGGTCAACAATGAGCAGTTCTTC.